This passage covers 22 T cell receptor beta chains from one sample sequenced in a study of blood T cell repertoires in COVID-19. TCRdb keeps only in-frame clones here, not all; method: immunoSEQ multiplex PCR. The sample shows tens of thousands of clones, approximately 90% of them seen only once. Material for sequencing was peripheral blood. The origin of the receptors is a human donor in a cohort sampled during active COVID-19.

The V gene is TRBV2, the J gene TRBJ2-3; 7 positions match TRBD1. V trimming: 4 bases; J trimming: 0 bases; junction bases outside the gene matches: 4. Looked up from germline, CDR1 is SNHLY and CDR2 is FYNNEI. The CDR3 runs to 15 residues. In DNA, the CDR3 is TGTGCCAGCAGTGCCACAGGGGCCAGCACAGATACGCAGTATTTT. Amino acid sequence: CASSATGASTDTQYF.

The DNA for the CDR3 is TGTGCCAGCAGCGTAGTGAGCGGGAGCGGGGCAGATACGCAGTATTTT. Protein product: CASSVVSGSGADTQYF. The chain carries TRBV9 and TRBJ2-3; 8 bases agree with TRBD2. The junction had 7 bases not matched to a gene; V was cut back by 0 bases and J by 4 bases. Germline CDR1 and CDR2: SGDLS and YYNGEE. The CDR3 consists of 16 residues.

The rearrangement uses TRBV6-4 and TRBJ2-2; 7 bases line up with TRBD2. Germline V gene data show CDR1 as MRHNA and CDR2 as SNTAGT. This CDR3 is 15 amino acids long. V trimming: 8 bases; J trimming: 0 bases; junction bases outside the gene matches: 6. The CDR3 coding sequence is TGTGCCAGCCCCGGAGGGACTACGAACACCGGGGAGCTGTTTTTT. It is translated as CASPGGTTNTGELFF.

The chain joins TRBV15 to TRBJ2-7, with D possibly being TRBD1 (6 bases). Trimming took 1 base from V and 0 from J, leaving 16 bases between them. The CDR3 contains 17 residues. The germline gives CDR1 LNHNV, CDR2 YYDKDF (reference sequence). The CDR3 nucleotides read TGTGCCACCAGCAGAGTCACCAGGACAGACCTCTCCTACGAGCAGTACTTC. Residues: CATSRVTRTDLSYEQYF.

J is TRBJ1-4 and V is TRBV19; 11 nucleotides line up with TRBD1. This CDR3 spans 14 amino acids. Germline V gene sequence: CDR1 LNHDA, CDR2 SQIVND (reference sequence). The trim removed 4 bases at V and 7 bases at J, leaving 2 bases unmatched. The CDR3 here is CASSTGQGVEKLFF. CDR3 in DNA: TGTGCCAGTAGTACGGGACAGGGGGTTGAAAAACTGTTTTTT.

This clone was found once. The chain couples TRBV5-4 to TRBJ2-3; 8 bases agree with TRBD1. The CDR3 extends over 16 amino acids. The germline V gene has CDR1 SGHNT and CDR2 YYREEE (reference sequence). V was clipped by 3 bases and J by 1 base; unmatched bases: 7. CDR3 residues: CASSSKLDRGTDTQYF. DNA for the CDR3: TGTGCCAGCAGCTCGAAACTGGACAGGGGCACAGATACGCAGTATTTT.

The chain recombines TRBV18 with TRBJ2-3, with TRBD1 matching over 8 bases. V shed 11 bases, J shed 0 bases, and the junction held 19 bases outside the gene matches. The germline V gene encodes CDR1 KGHSH and CDR2 LQKENI. CDR3 length: 18 residues. The DNA for the CDR3 is TGTGCCGGACCCGAGGTTGTCGGCCGGGACAGGAGCACAGATACGCAGTATTTT. Protein sequence: CAGPEVVGRDRSTDTQYF.

The chain recombines TRBV6-2 or TRBV6-3 with TRBJ2-3; a possible D gene is TRBD1 (5 bases). V was clipped by 3 bases and J by 7 bases, with 17 bases between them. This CDR3 comprises 15 residues. Germline loops: CDR1 MNHEY, CDR2 SVGEGT. The CDR3 spells CASSYTARGRNTQYF. The DNA for the CDR3 is TGTGCCAGCAGTTATACGGCAAGGGGTCGGAATACGCAGTATTTT.

CDR3 in amino acids: CASSSIRGTALSSYNEQFF. Written as DNA, the CDR3 is TGTGCCAGCAGCTCCATTAGAGGGACAGCCCTTAGCTCCTACAATGAGCAGTTCTTC. This sequence joins TRBV11-2 and TRBJ2-1; TRBD1 matches 7 bases. This CDR3 comprises 19 residues. Per the germline V gene, CDR1 is SGHAT and CDR2 is FQNNGV. V lost 4 bases and J lost 0; bases outside the gene matches: 15.

V and J are TRBV2 and TRBJ1-2, with TRBD1 matching 9 bases. This CDR3 contains 16 residues. After removal of 6 bases from V and 3 bases from J, the junction contained 11 bases not matched to a gene. Germline V gives CDR1 SNHLY, CDR2 FYNNEI. The CDR3 DNA sequence: TGTGCCAGCAGGGGGACTGGGACAGGGAAGCACTATGGCTACACCTTC. This gives the protein CASRGTGTGKHYGYTF.

This chain connects TRBV13 to TRBJ1-2, with 8 bases fitting TRBD1. Germline-derived CDR1 and CDR2 are PRHDT and FYEKMQ (reference sequence). The CDR3 totals 14 residues. V was pared by 1 base and J by 7 bases, with 5 bases of the junction left unmatched. The chain's CDR3 is CASSLVQGAFGYTF. Here the CDR3 DNA reads TGTGCCAGCAGCTTAGTTCAGGGGGCCTTTGGCTACACCTTC. The complete variable domain, with remaining parts taken from reference TRBV13 and TRBJ1-2, reads AAGVIQSPRHLIKEKRETATLKCYPIPRHDTVYWYQQGPGQDPQFLISFYEKMQSDKGSIPDRFSAQQFSDYHSELNMSSLELGDSALYFCASSLVQGAFGYTFGSGTRLTVV.

This sequence joins TRBV5-6 and TRBJ2-2, with 13 positions matching TRBD2. CDR1 and CDR2 from the germline V gene are SGHDT and YYEEEE. CDR3 length: 16 amino acids. Unmatched junction bases numbered 4, after V lost 3 bases and J lost 5 bases. The CDR3: CASSSGLAGVTGELFF. For the CDR3, the DNA is TGTGCCAGCAGCTCCGGACTAGCGGGAGTGACCGGGGAGCTGTTTTTT. Variable domain in full (rest from reference TRBV5-6 and TRBJ2-2): DAGVTQSPTHLIKTRGQQVTLRCSPKSGHDTVSWYQQALGQGPQFIFQYYEEEERQRGNFPDRFSGHQFPNYSSELNVNALLLGDSALYLCASSSGLAGVTGELFFGEGSRLTVL.

The sample holds a few counts of this clone. V usage is TRBV4-2 and J usage is TRBJ1-3; D unclear. CDR1 and CDR2 (germline): LGHNA, YNFKEQ. This CDR3 is built from 17 residues. Trimming shortened V by 1 base and J by 0 bases, and 13 bases separated the two germline ends. The CDR3 sequence is CASSQVGQRGSGNTIYF. CDR3 nucleotide sequence: TGTGCCAGCAGCCAAGTTGGCCAGAGAGGCTCTGGAAACACCATATATTTT.

The chain combines TRBV3-1 (or the pseudogene TRBV3-2) with TRBJ2-5; D may be TRBD1 (5 bases). The CDR3 is 15 amino acids. V was cut by 4 bases and J by 5 bases, with 17 bases left in between. CDR1 and CDR2 (germline): LGHDT, YNNKEL (reference sequence). The CDR3 region is CASSPTRTSSETQYF. In nucleotides, the CDR3 is TGTGCCAGCAGCCCAACTCGGACAAGCTCGGAGACCCAGTACTTC.

This rearrangement joins TRBV7-3 to TRBJ2-3, with 15 bases fitting TRBD2. Germline values: CDR1 SGHTA, CDR2 FQGTGA. There are 16 residues in the CDR3. Trimming removed 5 bases from V and 6 bases from J; junction bases left unmatched: 6. The CDR3 loop is CASSPGLAGGLDTQYF. Here the CDR3 DNA reads TGTGCCAGCAGCCCAGGACTAGCGGGGGGGCTGGATACGCAGTATTTT.

The genes are TRBV30 and TRBJ1-1, with a tentative D call TRBD1 (6 bases). Germline CDR1 is GTSNPN and CDR2 is SVGIG (reference sequence). This CDR3 is built from 14 residues. The V end lost 3 bases, the J end lost 5 bases, and 16 bases lay between the germline ends. The chain's CDR3 is CAWRKQGFGTEAFF. The CDR3 DNA follows: TGTGCCTGGAGAAAACAGGGTTTTGGTACTGAAGCTTTCTTT.

V is TRBV7-9 and J is TRBJ2-3; 10 positions agree with TRBD2. The V gene's germline CDR1 is SEHNR and CDR2 FQNEAQ (reference sequence). This CDR3 spans 15 amino acids. Trimming removed 5 bases from V and 4 bases from J; junction bases left unmatched: 6. The CDR3 sequence is CASSPAGGSSDTQYF. CDR3 coding DNA: TGTGCCAGCAGCCCAGCGGGGGGGAGCTCAGATACGCAGTATTTT.

V usage is TRBV6-5 and J usage is TRBJ1-6, with 10 bases fitting TRBD1. Trimming at V came to 6 bases and at J to 9 bases, leaving 5 bases not matched to a gene. Germline V gene sequence: CDR1 MNHEY, CDR2 SVGAGI. The CDR3 is made up of 14 amino acids. CDR3 bases: TGTGCCAGCAGACCAGACAGGGGGCCTTCACCCCTCCACTTT. Its protein product is CASRPDRGPSPLHF.

The chain couples TRBV5-1 to TRBJ1-1; D might be TRBD1 (5 bases). The V end lost 8 bases, the J end lost 0 bases, and 14 bases lay between the germline ends. The CDR3 covers 14 residues. CDR1 and CDR2 (germline): SGHRS, YFSETQ. This CDR3 reads CASALRQLNTEAFF. CDR3 nucleotide sequence: TGCGCCAGTGCCCTACGACAGCTGAACACTGAAGCTTTCTTT.

The chain carries TRBV5-4 and TRBJ2-1; 10 bases align to TRBD2. Trimming removed 4 bases from V and 4 bases from J; junction bases left unmatched: 8. Looked up from germline, CDR1 is SGHNT and CDR2 is YYREEE (reference sequence). The CDR3 is 16 residues long. The DNA for the CDR3 is TGTGCCAGCAGCCCCCGGGGTAGCGGGGGGTACAATGAGCAGTTCTTC. Translating it yields CASSPRGSGGYNEQFF.

The chain couples TRBV24-1 to TRBJ2-1; TRBD1 aligns across 11 bases. Germline V lookup: CDR1 KGHDR, CDR2 SFDVKD. The trim removed 5 bases at V and 3 bases at J, leaving 8 bases unmatched. The CDR3 has 17 residues. DNA for the CDR3: TGTGCCACCAGTGTCCCGTCCGGGACAGGGGGCTACAATGAGCAGTTCTTC. Translation: CATSVPSGTGGYNEQFF.

The chain carries TRBV19 and TRBJ1-4, with TRBD1 matching over 11 bases. This CDR3 is built from 17 residues. CDR1 is LNHDA, CDR2 SQIVND, per germline (reference sequence). Unmatched junction bases numbered 5, after V lost 5 bases and J lost 0 bases. CDR3 sequence reads: CASSPRTGGTTNEKLFF. For the CDR3, the DNA is TGTGCCAGTAGTCCTCGGACAGGGGGCACAACTAATGAAAAACTGTTTTTT.